This is a list of T cell receptor beta chains from one sample in a study of neoadjuvant anti-PD-1 for oral cavity cancer. Produced via immunoSEQ multiplex PCR; TCRdb's table is partial and in-frame only. The table records about 16,000 clones, roughly 62% of them present only once. Here the sequenced sample was PBMCs, taken before nivolumab (anti-PD-1) treatment. These receptors all stem from a person between 40 and 80 years old with oral cavity squamous cell carcinoma. The CDR3 runs from the conserved cysteine through the conserved F or W. The D gene is left open where the match is weak. Not every row has a clone size; where given, it reads once, few, many or a size class.

d_gene	v_gene	j_gene	abundance	CDR3nt	CDR3aa
TRBD2	TRBV6-5	TRBJ2-1	.	TGTGCCAGCAGTTACGGTGGGCTAGCGGGAGGTGAGCAGTTCTTC	CASSYGGLAGGEQFF
.	TRBV30	TRBJ1-2	.	TGTGCCTATACCAGGGTCTATGGCTACACCTTC	CAYTRVYGYTF
.	TRBV2	TRBJ1-5	once	TGTGCCAGCAAGGAGACAGTGAATCAGCCCCAGCATTTT	CASKETVNQPQHF
TRBD1	TRBV6-5	TRBJ2-7	.	TGTGCCAGCAGTTACGGGGGACAGGGGGCCCGTTACGAGCAGTACTTC	CASSYGGQGARYEQYF
.	TRBV6-5	TRBJ1-4	.	TGTGCCAGCAGCCAAGACAGGTCAAAACTGTTTTTT	CASSQDRSKLFF
TRBD1	TRBV5-5	TRBJ2-7	.	TGTGCCAGCAGCTTGTTGGCGGGACAGGCCTCCTACGAGCAGTACTTC	CASSLLAGQASYEQYF
.	TRBV30	TRBJ2-7	.	TGTGCCTGGAGTGTACGTTACGAGCAGTACTTC	CAWSVRYEQYF
.	TRBV27	TRBJ1-5	few	TGTGCCAGCAGTTTATCGCCAGGACAGCCCCAGCATTTT	CASSLSPGQPQHF
.	TRBV6-5	TRBJ1-2	.	TGTGCCAGCAGTTTTGGGCCTCTCTATGGCTACACCTTC	CASSFGPLYGYTF
.	TRBV11-3	TRBJ2-6	few	TGTGCCAGCAGCTTAGGCGGGGCCAACGTCCTGACTTTC	CASSLGGANVLTF
.	TRBV29-1	TRBJ2-5	.	TGCAGCGTTAGGAGGGGCGGGCAAGAGACCCAGTACTTC	CSVRRGGQETQYF
.	TRBV28	TRBJ1-2	.	TGTGCCAGCAGTCGCCCCATGGGTTCAGGGAGTGGTGGCTACACCTTC	CASSRPMGSGSGGYTF
.	TRBV6-1	TRBJ1-2	.	TGTGCCAGCAGTTCACAGACGACAGGCCTCTATGGCTACACCTTC	CASSSQTTGLYGYTF
.	TRBV5-4	TRBJ2-5	.	TGTGCCAGCAGCTTATCACAGACCAAAGAGACCCAGTACTTC	CASSLSQTKETQYF
TRBD2	TRBV6-6	TRBJ2-7	few	TGTGCCAGCAGGGGAGGGACTAGCGGGACCTACGAGCAGTACTTC	CASRGGTSGTYEQYF
.	TRBV30	TRBJ1-5	once	TGTGCCTGGACCGAAACGGATAGCAATCAGCCCCAGCATTTT	CAWTETDSNQPQHF
.	TRBV2	TRBJ2-7	.	TGTGCCAGCAGTGAAGAGTTCTCCGAGCAGTACTTC	CASSEEFSEQYF
.	TRBV11-2	TRBJ1-1	once	TGTGCCAGCAGCTTAACTGAATACACTGAAGCTTTCTTT	CASSLTEYTEAFF
.	TRBV2	TRBJ2-7	.	TGTGCCAGCAGTGAATGGTCCCAGGGGACCTACGAGCAGTACTTC	CASSEWSQGTYEQYF
.	TRBV7-7	TRBJ2-7	few	TGTGCTAGCAGCCCGGGGGTCTTTCCCTCGTCCGAGCAGTACTTC	CASSPGVFPSSEQYF
.	TRBV10-3	TRBJ1-5	.	TGTGCCATCAGTCCTGAAGGTCGGGGATTGGTCCAGCCCCAGCATTTT	CAISPEGRGLVQPQHF
.	TRBV9	TRBJ2-2	.	TGTGCCAGCAGCAAGAGGGTTCAGGGAAGGTCGGTCGGGGAGCTGTTTTTT	CASSKRVQGRSVGELFF
TRBD1	TRBV5-6	TRBJ1-1	.	TGTGCCAGCAGCTTGACCCAGGGGGCGGACGGCATGAACACTGAAGCTTTCTTT	CASSLTQGADGMNTEAFF
TRBD1	TRBV30	TRBJ1-2	once	TGTGCCTGGAGTGTATGGGCCCAGGGGGCAGATGGCTACACCTTC	CAWSVWAQGADGYTF
.	TRBV19	TRBJ2-1	few	TGTGCCAGTAGTGCGGGGCGGCAGTTCTTC	CASSAGRQFF
.	TRBV19	TRBJ2-5	.	TGTGCCAGTAGCTCAGGATTCCAAGAGACCCAGTACTTC	CASSSGFQETQYF
.	TRBV30	TRBJ2-5	.	TGTGCCTGGACCCCCATGTGGGCGAACCAAGAGACCCAGTACTTC	CAWTPMWANQETQYF
TRBD2	TRBV10-3	TRBJ2-7	.	TGTGCCATCAGTGCTGAACTAGCGGGAAGGGAGCAGTACTTC	CAISAELAGREQYF
.	TRBV5-1	TRBJ2-4	.	TGCGCCAGCAGCTTGGCCTACACGGGAGAAGGGCAAAACATTCAGTACTTC	CASSLAYTGEGQNIQYF
TRBD2	TRBV27	TRBJ2-7	.	TGTGCCAGCAGCCCGGGGACTAGCCCGACCTACGAGCAGTACTTC	CASSPGTSPTYEQYF
.	TRBV2	TRBJ2-1	.	TGTGCCAGCAGTGAGAGACTCACTCCGGGTGAGCAGTTCTTC	CASSERLTPGEQFF
TRBD1	TRBV10-1	TRBJ2-2	few	TGCGCCAGCAGTATACAGGGGGCCGGGGAGCTGTTTTTT	CASSIQGAGELFF
.	TRBV6-5	TRBJ1-5	few	TGTGCCAGCAGTAGGGGGGACGGCAATCAGCCCCAGCATTTT	CASSRGDGNQPQHF
.	TRBV10-3	TRBJ2-7	.	TGTGCCATCAGTTCGGCAGACAAATACGAGCAGTACTTC	CAISSADKYEQYF
TRBD2	TRBV6-6	TRBJ2-7	medium-sized	TGTGCCAGCAGACTAGCGGCTTACGAGCAGTACTTC	CASRLAAYEQYF
.	TRBV9	TRBJ1-1	once	TGTGCCAGCAGCGCCAGGGAGGAGGGGGGCACTGAAGCTTTCTTT	CASSAREEGGTEAFF
.	TRBV5-1	TRBJ1-2	once	TGCGCCAGCAGCGAGACAGTGACCTCTAACTATGGCTACACCTTC	CASSETVTSNYGYTF
TRBD2	TRBV4-1	TRBJ2-1	.	TGCGCCAGCAGCCAAGGACTTAGGGGTGGCGGGAGGGCGGATGAGCAGTTCTTC	CASSQGLRGGGRADEQFF
.	TRBV6-5	TRBJ2-7	.	TGTGCCAGCAGTTACGGCTGGCGGTCTAGCTCCTACGAGCAGTACTTC	CASSYGWRSSSYEQYF
TRBD1	TRBV19	TRBJ2-1	.	TGTGCCAGTAGTTCCGGGACAGGGAGATTGGGTGAGCAGTTCTTC	CASSSGTGRLGEQFF
TRBD2	TRBV6-1	TRBJ2-7	.	TGTGCCAGCAGTGAAGCTACTAGCGGGAGCAACGAGCAGTACTTC	CASSEATSGSNEQYF
.	TRBV15	TRBJ1-2	few	TGTGCCACCAGCCTCGGGAAAGGGCGTACAGGCTACACCTTC	CATSLGKGRTGYTF
.	TRBV19	TRBJ2-7	.	TGTGCCAGTAGTATCGATTCCGCCAGCTCCTACGAGCAGTACTTC	CASSIDSASSYEQYF
TRBD2	TRBV28	TRBJ2-5	.	TGTGCCAGCAGTCTGACTAGCGGGAGTGAGGAGACCCAGTACTTC	CASSLTSGSEETQYF
.	TRBV7-9	TRBJ1-1	few	TGTGCCAGCAGCTTAGAAATCCCTGAAGCTTTCTTT	CASSLEIPEAFF
TRBD1	TRBV27	TRBJ2-5	.	TGTGCCAGCAGTGCCACAGGGGCGACTGAGACCCAGTACTTC	CASSATGATETQYF
.	TRBV28	TRBJ1-5	.	TGTGCCAGCAGTTTAAGTGAGGGCTTATATCAGCCCCAGCATTTT	CASSLSEGLYQPQHF
TRBD2	TRBV10-2	TRBJ2-7	.	TGCGCCAGCAGTGAGTCGACAAGCGGGAGGGACGAGCAGTACTTC	CASSESTSGRDEQYF
.	TRBV5-5	TRBJ2-7	.	TGTGCCAGCAATTTGGACTACGAGCAGTACTTC	CASNLDYEQYF
.	TRBV7-9	TRBJ1-3	few	TGTGCCAGCAGAACCGGGACACTCACCCCGAGCTCTGGAAACACCATATATTTT	CASRTGTLTPSSGNTIYF
.	TRBV5-1	TRBJ2-7	.	TGCGCCAGCACCCCTTGGGGCAGCGCAGGGGACGAGCAGTACTTC	CASTPWGSAGDEQYF
.	TRBV25-1	TRBJ2-1	.	TGTGCCAGCAAGCTTCATGGCGATGAGCAGTTCTTC	CASKLHGDEQFF
.	TRBV27	TRBJ1-4	.	TGTGCCAGCAGTTTGATGGCCACTAATGAAAAACTGTTTTTT	CASSLMATNEKLFF
.	TRBV10-3	TRBJ2-7	.	TGTGCCATCAGTCCGGACAGTAAGTACTACGAGCAGTACTTC	CAISPDSKYYEQYF